Shown below are 32 T cell receptor beta chains from a single sample sequenced in a study of blood T cell repertoires in COVID-19 (dated by TCRdb to the early 2020s). Libraries were prepared through the immunoSEQ multiplex PCR assay. This immuneACCESS table, as held by TCRdb, lists in-frame sequences with V and J called but not all clones. Of the missing ones, under half trace to an unresolved V gene in checked studies; the others have no known cause. The sample table lists 100,000 to 150,000 clones, around 89% of them with a count of one. The top ten constitute under 35% of the sample. The sequencing sample was made of peripheral blood. Receptors were obtained from a man aged 70-80 years with active or convalescent COVID-19.

The rearrangement joins TRBV5-6 to TRBJ1-4; 9 positions agree with TRBD1. This CDR3 comprises 14 residues. V shed 2 bases and J 6 bases; nucleotides not matched to a gene: 2. Germline V gene sequence: CDR1 SGHDT, CDR2 YYEEEE. The CDR3 DNA sequence: TGTGCCAGCAGCTTACAGGGGGCTGATGAAAAACTGTTTTTT. This gives the protein CASSLQGADEKLFF.

The rearrangement links TRBV7-3 to TRBJ2-3; D not resolved. CDR1 and CDR2 (germline): SGHTA, FQGTGA. V shed 2 bases and J shed 0 bases, with 6 bases lying between them. The CDR3 totals 14 residues. The CDR3 sequence is CASSLAASTDTQYF. The CDR3 DNA follows: TGTGCCAGCAGCTTAGCGGCGAGCACAGATACGCAGTATTTT.

CDR3 coding DNA: TGCGCCAGCAGCCAAGAGGTGGGGCGGGAGACCCAGTACTTC. As protein: CASSQEVGRETQYF. V gene TRBV4-1 combines with J gene TRBJ2-5, with a tentative D call TRBD1 (5 bases). V lost 0 bases and J lost 5, with 10 bases in between. CDR1 MGHRA and CDR2 YSYEKL come from the germline V gene. The CDR3 has 14 amino acids.

J is TRBJ2-2 and V is TRBV28; D perhaps matches TRBD1 (5 bases). Deletions cut 11 bases from V and 4 bases from J, with 17 bases between. CDR1 MDHEN and CDR2 SYDVKM come from the germline V gene. The CDR3 sequence is 14 residues long. The chain's CDR3 is CADPGFQSTGELFF. CDR3 nucleotide sequence: TGTGCCGATCCAGGGTTTCAGAGCACCGGGGAGCTGTTTTTT.

The genes are TRBV7-3 and TRBJ2-6; tentative D call: TRBD1 (5 bases). Trimming took 1 base from V and 4 from J, leaving 14 bases between them. Germline V CDR1 and CDR2: SGHTA, FQGTGA. The CDR3 loop spans 17 amino acids. This CDR3 reads CASSLKGSTGGANVLTF. The DNA of the CDR3 is TGTGCCAGCAGCTTAAAGGGTTCAACAGGAGGGGCCAACGTCCTGACTTTC.

The chain employs TRBV6-5 and TRBJ2-4; TRBD2 aligns across 7 bases. The CDR3 spans 15 residues. Germline V gene data show CDR1 as MNHEY and CDR2 as SVGAGI. With V trimmed by 6 bases and J by 3 bases, 8 bases remained unmatched. The CDR3: CASSGEGSSKNIQYF. As DNA, the CDR3 is TGTGCCAGCAGCGGGGAGGGGTCGAGCAAAAACATTCAGTACTTC.

This chain connects TRBV3-1 (or the pseudogene TRBV3-2) to TRBJ2-1; 10 bases match TRBD2. Germline CDR1 reads LGHDT; CDR2 reads YNNKEL (reference sequence). Unmatched junction bases numbered 5, after V lost 0 bases and J lost 9 bases. The length of the CDR3 is 15 residues. CDR3 sequence reads: CASSQDASGSSEQFF. Written as DNA, the CDR3 is TGTGCCAGCAGCCAAGATGCTAGCGGGAGTAGTGAGCAGTTCTTC.

V gene TRBV7-2 combines with J gene TRBJ2-1; D call uncertain. Germline values: CDR1 SGHTA, CDR2 FQGNSA. There are 14 residues in the CDR3. Between the trimmed V and J ends, which lost 1 base and 5 bases, there was a span of 9 bases. The CDR3 DNA is TGTGCCAGCAGCTTAGTCCATCGAGACAATGAGCAGTTCTTC. Translation gives CASSLVHRDNEQFF.

CDR3 sequence (DNA): TGCGCCAGCAGCTCGGGACAGGGTTCGGCTGAAGCTTTCTTT. Translated: CASSSGQGSAEAFF. J is TRBJ1-1 and V is TRBV5-1, with 9 nucleotides matching TRBD1. This CDR3 region has 14 residues. Germline trimming cut 3 bases from V and 6 bases from J; bases unmatched to any gene: 6. Germline V gene lookup returns CDR1 SGHRS and CDR2 YFSETQ.

V usage is TRBV27 and J usage is TRBJ2-1; 7 nucleotides match TRBD2. CDR3 length: 13 amino acids. The germline CDR1 and CDR2 sequences are MNHEY and SMNVEV (reference sequence). Germline trimming cut 4 bases from V and 4 bases from J; bases unmatched to any gene: 1. Here the CDR3 DNA reads TGTGCCAGCAGTTCGCGGGAGTACAATGAGCAGTTCTTC. Translated: CASSSREYNEQFF.

This chain uses TRBV4-1 with TRBJ1-1, with D maybe TRBD1 (5 bases). This CDR3 contains 13 residues. Per the germline V gene, CDR1 is MGHRA and CDR2 is YSYEKL. V dropped 3 bases and J dropped 5 bases, with 10 bases sitting between them. The CDR3 reads CASSQGPITEAFF. DNA for the CDR3: TGCGCCAGCAGCCAGGGGCCCATAACTGAAGCTTTCTTT.

The gene calls are TRBV6-1 and TRBJ2-7, with D possibly TRBD2 on 5 matching bases. CDR1 MNHNS and CDR2 SASEGT come from the germline V gene. The CDR3 is made up of 15 amino acids. Trimming cost V 1 base and J 4 bases, with 14 bases left between them. The DNA for the CDR3 is TGTGCCAGCAGTGAAGGAGTACCGAGCGGATACGAGCAGTACTTC. This translates into CASSEGVPSGYEQYF.

The J gene is TRBJ2-3, the V gene TRBV11-3; 7 bases fit TRBD2. Germline V CDR1 and CDR2: SGHNT, YENEEA. The CDR3 is made up of 15 amino acids. Trimming took 3 bases from V and 4 from J; bases not matched to a gene: 7. The CDR3, as DNA: TGTGCCAGCAGCTTCGCGGGAGTCGGCGCAGATACGCAGTATTTT. This gives the protein CASSFAGVGADTQYF.

The J gene is TRBJ1-6, the V gene TRBV5-4; D is perhaps TRBD1 (5 bases). V lost 0 bases, J lost 10 bases, and 14 bases lay in between. Germline values: CDR1 SGHNT, CDR2 YYREEE (reference sequence). This CDR3 region has 15 residues. CDR3 nucleotide sequence: TGTGCCAGCAGCTTGGGTGCCGGGGGGGTCTCACCCCTCCACTTT. Its translation is CASSLGAGGVSPLHF.

The chain recombines TRBV18 with TRBJ2-7; TRBD1 aligns across 11 bases. Germline assignment: CDR1 KGHSH and CDR2 LQKENI. The CDR3 sequence is 16 residues long. The V gene end was trimmed by 3 bases and the J gene end by 3 bases; junction bases not matched to a gene: 7. The CDR3 region has the DNA TGTGCCAGCTCACCCGGCCCGGGACAGGGGGTCTACGAGCAGTACTTC. Residues: CASSPGPGQGVYEQYF.

The chain links TRBV18 to TRBJ2-1; possibly TRBD1 for D (6 bases). The CDR3 sequence is 16 residues long. Germline CDR1 KGHSH, CDR2 LQKENI. V lost 6 bases and J lost 5, with 20 bases in between. This chain's CDR3 is CASSESRGYGNNEQFF. CDR3 sequence (DNA): TGTGCCAGCTCGGAGTCAAGGGGGTACGGGAACAATGAGCAGTTCTTC.

This sequence joins TRBV5-1 and TRBJ2-3; 8 nucleotides match TRBD2. The germline CDR1 and CDR2 sequences are SGHRS and YFSETQ. There are 16 residues in the CDR3. The V and J ends lost 0 bases and 6 bases, in that order; junction bases with no gene match: 9. CDR3 residues: CASSLVGLGQRDTQYF. The DNA for the CDR3 is TGCGCCAGCAGCTTGGTGGGACTAGGGCAGCGTGATACGCAGTATTTT.

V and J are TRBV3-1 (or the pseudogene TRBV3-2) and TRBJ2-7; D is uncertain. V was trimmed by 3 bases and J by 5 bases, leaving 5 bases between them. The CDR3 extends over 11 amino acids. Germline loops: CDR1 LGHDT, CDR2 YNNKEL (reference sequence). The CDR3 reads CASSHLNEQYF. In DNA form, the CDR3 reads TGTGCCAGCAGCCACCTTAACGAGCAGTACTTC.

The rearrangement uses TRBV28 and TRBJ2-1; the match to TRBD1 covers 7 bases. CDR3 size: 16 residues. Trimming removed 3 bases from V and 4 bases from J; junction bases left unmatched: 9. CDR1 is MDHEN, CDR2 SYDVKM, per germline. This CDR3 reads CASSLGWGQRYNEQFF. The CDR3 bases are TGTGCCAGCAGTTTGGGGTGGGGACAGAGGTACAATGAGCAGTTCTTC.

The chain employs TRBV5-6 and TRBJ1-4; the match to TRBD1 covers 8 bases. Germline CDR1 reads SGHDT; CDR2 reads YYEEEE. This CDR3 is 14 amino acids long. With V trimmed by 6 bases and J by 7 bases, 8 bases remained unmatched. The CDR3 coding sequence is TGTGCCAGCAACTACAGGGGGGCAGGTGAAAAACTGTTTTTT. This encodes CASNYRGAGEKLFF.

The chain couples TRBV6-5 to TRBJ2-7; 13 positions match TRBD2. Germline-derived CDR1 and CDR2 are MNHEY and SVGAGI. V lost 6 bases, J lost 2 bases, and 4 bases stayed unmatched. CDR3 size: 15 residues. CDR3 sequence (DNA): TGTGCCAGCAGCACGGGGACTAGCGGGACCTACGAGCAGTACTTC. This encodes CASSTGTSGTYEQYF.

The rearrangement links TRBV19 to TRBJ1-2; no clear D gene. V was trimmed by 6 bases and J by 6 bases, leaving 5 bases between them. The CDR3 has 10 residues. Germline CDR1 reads LNHDA; CDR2 reads SQIVND (reference sequence). DNA for the CDR3: TGTGCCAGTAGACATAATGGCTACACCTTC. Protein sequence: CASRHNGYTF.

The chain couples TRBV7-9 to TRBJ1-1; no clear D. Germline V gene sequence: CDR1 SEHNR, CDR2 FQNEAQ (reference sequence). The CDR3 extends over 13 amino acids. With 2 bases removed from V and 3 bases from J, the gap between germline ends came to 7 bases. In DNA, the CDR3 is TGTGCCAGCAGCTTAATACGGGACACTGAAGCTTTCTTT. As protein: CASSLIRDTEAFF.

J is TRBJ2-7 and V is TRBV19; 8 bases align to TRBD2. The germline V gene encodes CDR1 LNHDA and CDR2 SQIVND (reference sequence). Trimming cost V 8 bases and J 0 bases; bases outside gene matches: 6. The CDR3 contains 14 residues. The CDR3 DNA sequence: TGTGCCAGTGCCTCGAGCGGGAGCTCCTACGAGCAGTACTTC. It translates to CASASSGSSYEQYF.

This clone has a single count. The chain carries TRBV10-2 and TRBJ2-3; 10 bases line up with TRBD2. Per germline, CDR1 WSHSY and CDR2 SAAADI. The CDR3 sequence is 19 residues long. Losses at the gene ends were 0 bases for V and 0 bases for J; bases not matched to a gene: 9. CDR3 loop: CASSESVLAGFASTDTQYF. DNA of the CDR3: TGCGCCAGCAGTGAGTCGGTACTAGCGGGATTCGCTAGCACAGATACGCAGTATTTT.

This chain links TRBV28 with TRBJ2-1; 13 bases match TRBD2. Germline V CDR1 and CDR2: MDHEN, SYDVKM. CDR3 length equals 17 residues. With 2 bases clipped from V and 4 bases from J, the junction kept 5 bases outside the gene matches. Written as DNA, the CDR3 is TGTGCCAGCAGTTTAGGACTAGCGGGAGAGGTGTACAATGAGCAGTTCTTC. This codes for CASSLGLAGEVYNEQFF.

The chain is built from TRBV6-5 and TRBJ2-7, with 11 bases fitting TRBD2. Germline trimming cut 10 bases from V and 2 bases from J; bases unmatched to any gene: 4. CDR3 size: 13 residues. Germline V gene data show CDR1 as MNHEY and CDR2 as SVGAGI. CDR3 in amino acids: CATTSGGTYEQYF. In nucleotides, the CDR3 is TGTGCCACTACTAGCGGGGGAACCTACGAGCAGTACTTC.

This chain connects TRBV15 to TRBJ2-7, with 8 bases aligning to TRBD1. Unmatched junction bases numbered 7, after V lost 5 bases and J lost 1 base. The CDR3 totals 15 residues. Looked up from germline, CDR1 is LNHNV and CDR2 is YYDKDF (reference sequence). CDR3 sequence reads: CATSVDRGPSYEQYF. CDR3 in DNA: TGTGCCACCAGCGTAGACAGGGGTCCTTCCTACGAGCAGTACTTC. Drawing the rest from reference TRBV15 and TRBJ2-7, the complete variable domain is DAMVIQNPRYQVTQFGKPVTLSCSQTLNHNVMYWYQQKSSQAPKLLFHYYDKDFNNEADTPDNFQSRRPNTSFCFLDIRSPGLGDTAMYLCATSVDRGPSYEQYFGPGTRLTVT.

This CDR3 reads CASSLDTSNEKLFF. The CDR3 coding sequence is TGTGCCAGCAGCTTAGACACATCTAATGAAAAACTGTTTTTT. The genes are TRBV7-2 and TRBJ1-4; D unclear. CDR3 length equals 14 residues. Germline V CDR1 and CDR2: SGHTA, FQGNSA. V was cut by 1 base and J by 3 bases, with 6 bases left in between.

CDR3 residues: CASSYSGALFYEQYF. The DNA for the CDR3 is TGTGCCAGCAGTTACTCTGGAGCTCTTTTCTACGAGCAGTACTTC. The chain employs TRBV6-5 and TRBJ2-7; D is uncertain. The V end lost 0 bases, the J end lost 3 bases, and 12 bases lay between the germline ends. Germline-derived CDR1 and CDR2 are MNHEY and SVGAGI. The CDR3 spans 15 residues.

V usage is TRBV7-9 and J usage is TRBJ1-6, with D possibly matching TRBD1 (6 bases). Trimming removed 10 bases at V and 8 bases at J, with 12 bases between. CDR3 length: 12 amino acids. From germline, CDR1 is SEHNR and CDR2 FQNEAQ (reference sequence). Here the CDR3 reads CATGEGDSPLHF. In nucleotides, the CDR3 is TGTGCCACAGGGGAGGGGGATTCACCCCTCCACTTT.

The rearrangement links TRBV18 to TRBJ1-4, with D possibly TRBD1 on 6 matching bases. Trimming stripped 2 bases from V and 0 bases from J, with 13 bases between. Germline V gives CDR1 KGHSH, CDR2 LQKENI. This CDR3 spans 17 amino acids. The chain's CDR3 is CASSPGQSVATNEKLFF. CDR3 coding DNA: TGTGCCAGCTCACCAGGACAGTCAGTTGCAACTAATGAAAAACTGTTTTTT.